The rows below give T cell receptor beta chains drawn from one sample of a study of T cells after yellow fever vaccination. From the 5' RACE reads, TCRdb called clonotypes with MiXCR, one entry per CDR3 protein. The table includes about 210,000 distinct CDR3 sequences, around 6.7% detected once. This material consisted of CD4+ T cells sorted from PBMCs, taken on the day of the yellow fever booster vaccination. All receptors come from a man aged 30-40 years who received the YFV17D yellow fever vaccine. The CDR3 runs from the conserved cysteine through the conserved F or W. Each record gives: clone size, D gene, J gene, V gene, CDR3 DNA, CDR3 protein. The D gene is left open where the match is weak. Only part of the rows carry a size: once, few, many, or a class if the clone is expanded.

size: few
D: .
J: TRBJ2-3
V: TRBV20-1
DNA: TGCAGTGCCCCCCGAGATACGCAGTATTTT
CDR3: CSAPRDTQYF

size: few
D: .
J: TRBJ2-5
V: TRBV5-6
DNA: TGTGCCAGCGGAAAGGGGAGATGGGAGACCCAGTACTTC
CDR3: CASGKGRWETQYF

size: many
D: .
J: TRBJ2-7
V: TRBV6-5
DNA: TGTGCCAGCAGTTACCCGGATAGGGTACAGTTCATCTACGAGCAGTACTTC
CDR3: CASSYPDRVQFIYEQYF

size: many
D: .
J: TRBJ2-4
V: TRBV5-1
DNA: TGCGCCAGCAGCTTGGTTGGACGGGCCTCCGGAAACATTCAGTACTTC
CDR3: CASSLVGRASGNIQYF

size: .
D: .
J: TRBJ1-2
V: TRBV5-5
DNA: TGTGCCAGCAGCCCCTCGGGCAACGCTAACTATGGCTACACCTTC
CDR3: CASSPSGNANYGYTF

size: few
D: TRBD2
J: TRBJ2-5
V: TRBV11-2
DNA: TGTGCCAGCAGCTTAGTTCGGATTTCAGATCTGACTAGCGGACAAGAGACCCAGTACTTC
CDR3: CASSLVRISDLTSGQETQYF

size: many
D: .
J: TRBJ2-1
V: TRBV4-3
DNA: TGCGCCAGCAGCCAAGACCCCGTGGGGGCGGGAGATGAGTATGAGCAGTTCTTC
CDR3: CASSQDPVGAGDEYEQFF

size: few
D: TRBD2
J: TRBJ2-3
V: TRBV18
DNA: TGTGCCAGCTCAGCCCTGGCTAGCGGGGGAACAGATACGCAGTATTTT
CDR3: CASSALASGGTDTQYF

size: many
D: .
J: TRBJ2-3
V: TRBV29-1
DNA: TGCAGCCAGAGAATCACAGATACGCAGTATTTT
CDR3: CSQRITDTQYF

size: .
D: .
J: TRBJ2-3
V: TRBV7-2
DNA: TGTGCCAGCATTTTACCGGGGCTGTCGCCGACGCAGTATTTT
CDR3: CASILPGLSPTQYF

size: many
D: .
J: TRBJ1-6
V: TRBV10-3
DNA: TGTGCCATCCGCAGAGGAGGGGAAAGGAATTCACCCCTCCACTTT
CDR3: CAIRRGGERNSPLHF

size: few
D: TRBD1
J: TRBJ2-1
V: TRBV5-4
DNA: TGTGCCAGCAGCTTGGATTCGGCCAGGGGGCTTTATGAGCAGTTCTTC
CDR3: CASSLDSARGLYEQFF

size: many
D: .
J: TRBJ2-7
V: TRBV25-1
DNA: TGTGCCAGCAGTGCCTCCGGGGTCCGGCGGTACTTC
CDR3: CASSASGVRRYF

size: many
D: TRBD1
J: TRBJ2-2
V: TRBV5-1
DNA: TGCGCCAGCAGCCAACGGGACAGCTTCACCGGGGAGCTGTTTTTT
CDR3: CASSQRDSFTGELFF

size: many
D: TRBD1
J: TRBJ2-7
V: TRBV3-1
DNA: TGTGCCAGCAGCCCCCGGGACAGGGTAGGAGAGCAGTACTTC
CDR3: CASSPRDRVGEQYF

size: .
D: TRBD1
J: TRBJ2-1
V: TRBV5-4
DNA: TGTGCCAGCAGCACCGGACAGGGAATTTACAATGAGCAGTTCTTC
CDR3: CASSTGQGIYNEQFF

size: .
D: .
J: TRBJ2-2
V: TRBV9
DNA: TGTGCCAGCAGCGTAGGCCCCGGGGAGACCGGGGAGCTGTTTTTT
CDR3: CASSVGPGETGELFF

size: .
D: .
J: TRBJ2-2
V: TRBV7-2
DNA: TGTCCCAGCAGCTTAGCTTCAGGGGCCGGGGAGCTGTTTTTT
CDR3: CPSSLASGAGELFF

size: many
D: TRBD1
J: TRBJ2-4
V: TRBV18
DNA: TGTGCCAGCTCACCCTCCTGGACAGGGGATTTTGAGGCCAAAAACATTCAGTACTTC
CDR3: CASSPSWTGDFEAKNIQYF

size: .
D: .
J: TRBJ2-5
V: TRBV7-2
DNA: TGTGCCAGCAGCTGGCGTGGGGTGCGAGAGACCCAGTACTTC
CDR3: CASSWRGVRETQYF

size: many
D: .
J: TRBJ2-3
V: TRBV6-1
DNA: TGTGCCAGCAGTCATCCAAGCGGGAGCACAGATACGCAGTATTTT
CDR3: CASSHPSGSTDTQYF

size: many
D: .
J: TRBJ2-7
V: TRBV6-2/TRBV6-3
DNA: TGTGCCAGCAGTTACGAAGGGCGCGGGACATACTACGAGCAGTACTTC
CDR3: CASSYEGRGTYYEQYF

size: .
D: TRBD1
J: TRBJ1-1
V: TRBV2
DNA: TGTGCCAGCAGGGACATAAGGGGGCTCATGAACACTGAAGCTTTCTTT
CDR3: CASRDIRGLMNTEAFF

size: .
D: .
J: TRBJ2-6
V: TRBV2
DNA: TGTGCCAGCGGGGCTGGGGCCAACGTCCTGACTTTC
CDR3: CASGAGANVLTF

size: many
D: TRBD1
J: TRBJ1-2
V: TRBV5-6
DNA: TGTGCCAGCAGCCTTGGCGGACAGGACTATGGCTACACCTTC
CDR3: CASSLGGQDYGYTF

size: .
D: TRBD2
J: TRBJ2-1
V: TRBV5-1
DNA: TGCGCCAGCAGCTGGGTAGCGGGAGAGGGCTACAATGAGCAGTTCTTC
CDR3: CASSWVAGEGYNEQFF

size: once
D: .
J: TRBJ2-6
V: TRBV2
DNA: TGTGCCATCAGTGAATCTAATAGAGGGGCTGGGGCCAACGTCCTGACTTTC
CDR3: CAISESNRGAGANVLTF

size: .
D: .
J: TRBJ1-2
V: TRBV7-8
DNA: TGTGCCAGCAGCTCTCGCCGGGGGAGCGATGGCTACACCTTC
CDR3: CASSSRRGSDGYTF

size: .
D: .
J: TRBJ1-2
V: TRBV19
DNA: TGTGCCAGTACCCATACGACACGCGGCTACACCTTC
CDR3: CASTHTTRGYTF

size: many
D: TRBD1
J: TRBJ2-1
V: TRBV5-4
DNA: TGTGCCAGCAGCTGGGACAGAAGCTCCTACAATGAGCAGTTCTTC
CDR3: CASSWDRSSYNEQFF

size: few
D: .
J: TRBJ2-1
V: TRBV14
DNA: TGTGCCAGCAGCCTGGACTGGCGACGGCAGTTCTTC
CDR3: CASSLDWRRQFF

size: few
D: .
J: TRBJ1-2
V: TRBV4-3
DNA: TGCGCCAGCAGCCAAGGTGGACGCGGGGGCTATGGCTACACCTTC
CDR3: CASSQGGRGGYGYTF

size: many
D: TRBD1
J: TRBJ2-7
V: TRBV5-1
DNA: TGCGCCAGCAGCTTGATGGGTGCCGGGACAGGGATGTCCTACGAGCAGTACTTC
CDR3: CASSLMGAGTGMSYEQYF

size: many
D: TRBD2
J: TRBJ2-7
V: TRBV3-1
DNA: TGTGCCAGCAGCTTCGGGGCTAGCGGGGACTACTACGAGCAGTACTTC
CDR3: CASSFGASGDYYEQYF

size: .
D: TRBD2
J: TRBJ2-2
V: TRBV5-6
DNA: TGTGCCAGCAGCAGTCGACTAGCGGGAGCGCCCGGGGAGCTGTTTTTT
CDR3: CASSSRLAGAPGELFF

size: few
D: TRBD1
J: TRBJ2-3
V: TRBV2
DNA: TGTGCCGGAAGCGCCGGGACAGGGAGCACAGATACGCAGTATTTT
CDR3: CAGSAGTGSTDTQYF

size: many
D: .
J: TRBJ2-7
V: TRBV10-3
DNA: TGTGCCATCAGGGGGGAAGGGGTCTACGAGCAGTACTTC
CDR3: CAIRGEGVYEQYF

size: few
D: .
J: TRBJ1-5
V: TRBV6-2/TRBV6-3
DNA: TGTGCCAGCAGTTACGCGGCCCTTAGCAATCAGCCCCAGCATTTT
CDR3: CASSYAALSNQPQHF

size: many
D: .
J: TRBJ2-1
V: TRBV28
DNA: TGTGCCAGCAGGAGGATTAGGAGTATTACGGGGGACAATGAGCAGTTCTTC
CDR3: CASRRIRSITGDNEQFF

size: .
D: .
J: TRBJ2-1
V: TRBV9
DNA: TGTGCCAGCAGCGTAGGGGGAGCGGCCAATGAGCAGTTCTTC
CDR3: CASSVGGAANEQFF

size: many
D: .
J: TRBJ2-3
V: TRBV7-2
DNA: TGTGCCAGCAGCTTAGCGCCAGCAGATACGCAGTATTTT
CDR3: CASSLAPADTQYF

size: many
D: .
J: TRBJ1-2
V: TRBV7-6
DNA: TGTGCCAGCAGCTTAGCTGAGTCTTATGGCTACACCTTC
CDR3: CASSLAESYGYTF

size: many
D: .
J: TRBJ2-1
V: TRBV10-3
DNA: TGTGCCATCAGCAACTCCGGACTCCCCCCGTTCTTC
CDR3: CAISNSGLPPFF

size: few
D: .
J: TRBJ2-1
V: TRBV10-3
DNA: TGTGCCATCAGTGAGTCCGGACAGACCATTGAGCAGTTCTTC
CDR3: CAISESGQTIEQFF

size: many
D: TRBD1
J: TRBJ2-5
V: TRBV5-1
DNA: TGCGCCAGCAGGACAGGGGCCAACCAAGAGACCCAGTACTTC
CDR3: CASRTGANQETQYF

size: many
D: .
J: TRBJ1-3
V: TRBV12-3/TRBV12-4
DNA: TGTGCCAGCACCTTCTGGGGTAACGGAAACACCATATATTTT
CDR3: CASTFWGNGNTIYF

size: few
D: .
J: TRBJ1-5
V: TRBV7-9
DNA: TGTGCCAGCAGCTTGAGTTCTAGCAATCAGCCCCAGCATTTT
CDR3: CASSLSSSNQPQHF

size: .
D: .
J: TRBJ1-5
V: TRBV5-6
DNA: TGTGCCAGCAGCAGAGGGGTACAGCAGCCCCAGCATTTT
CDR3: CASSRGVQQPQHF

size: many
D: .
J: TRBJ1-2
V: TRBV7-2
DNA: TGTGCCAGCAGCCAATCTCGCTATGGCTACACCTTC
CDR3: CASSQSRYGYTF